These 32 T cell receptor beta chains share one sample of origin, sequenced in a study of T cells in localized non-small cell lung cancer. Generated by immunoSEQ multiplex PCR, the TCRdb table keeps only in-frame clones and is missing some. Of 15,000 to 19,000 clones in the sample, over 75% were seen once. Source: peripheral blood mononuclear cells, taken before any cancer treatment. These receptor sequences come from a male donor at least 60 years old with stage II lung adenocarcinoma.

V gene TRBV18 combines with J gene TRBJ1-6; D possibly corresponds to TRBD1 (6 bases). Germline CDR1 is KGHSH and CDR2 is LQKENI. This CDR3 is 16 amino acids long. V was pared by 3 bases and J by 9 bases, with 18 bases between. The CDR3 protein is CASSPAQGKSGSPLHF. The CDR3 nucleotides are TGTGCCAGCTCACCTGCTCAGGGGAAGAGCGGTTCACCCCTCCACTTT.

The gene calls are TRBV19 and TRBJ1-4, with TRBD1 matching over 8 bases. This CDR3 has 14 residues. CDR1 and CDR2 (germline): LNHDA, SQIVND (reference sequence). Germline trimming cut 5 bases from V and 7 bases from J; bases unmatched to any gene: 6. The CDR3 bases are TGTGCCAGTAGTGTCCGACAGGGGCGTGAAAAACTGTTTTTT. Protein sequence: CASSVRQGREKLFF.

CDR3 amino acids: CASRPGDNQPQHF. Here the CDR3 DNA reads TGTGCCAGCAGGCCAGGCGACAATCAGCCCCAGCATTTT. V and J are TRBV28 and TRBJ1-5; D is unclear. Between the trimmed V and J ends, which lost 6 bases and 3 bases, there was a span of 9 bases. The CDR3 length is 13 residues. CDR1 is MDHEN, CDR2 SYDVKM, per germline.

This clone was seen a few times. This chain uses TRBV11-2 with TRBJ1-1; unclear D gene. The germline V and J ends were trimmed by 3 bases and 4 bases, with 9 bases remaining between them. The length of the CDR3 is 13 residues. The germline CDR1 and CDR2 sequences are SGHAT and FQNNGV. This CDR3 is CASSFQETTEAFF. As DNA, the CDR3 is TGTGCCAGCAGCTTTCAGGAGACCACTGAAGCTTTCTTT.

The genes are TRBV10-1 and TRBJ1-1; possibly TRBD1 for D (5 bases). CDR1 is WNHNN and CDR2 is SYGVQD in the germline V gene (reference sequence). The CDR3 consists of 14 residues. V was cut by 2 bases and J by 4 bases, with 11 bases left in between. CDR3 in amino acids: CASSEGGKSTEAFF. The CDR3 DNA follows: TGCGCCAGCAGTGAGGGGGGAAAGAGCACTGAAGCTTTCTTT.

The rearrangement links TRBV7-8 to TRBJ1-2; no clear D. Trimming cost V 7 bases and J 6 bases, with 12 bases left between them. Germline lookup yields CDR1 SGHVS and CDR2 FQNEAQ. The CDR3 is made up of 12 amino acids. The CDR3 sequence: CASTKPDHGYTF. The CDR3 DNA reads TGTGCCAGCACGAAGCCTGACCATGGCTACACCTTC.

The chain recombines TRBV15 with TRBJ2-7, with D uncertain. V lost 1 base, J lost 2 bases, and 9 bases lay in between. This CDR3 comprises 14 residues. The V gene's germline CDR1 is LNHNV and CDR2 YYDKDF (reference sequence). CDR3 loop: CATSRGRETYEQYF. The CDR3 DNA reads as TGTGCCACCAGCAGAGGGAGAGAAACCTACGAGCAGTACTTC.

The chain recombines TRBV30 with TRBJ2-7, with D perhaps matching TRBD1 (5 bases). Germline V gives CDR1 GTSNPN, CDR2 SVGIG (reference sequence). The ends were cut back, 2 bases at V and 1 base at J, with 9 bases in the middle. The CDR3 runs to 13 residues. CDR3 coding DNA: TGTGCCTGGAGTCCAGGGCAGTCCTACGAGCAGTACTTC. Encoded protein: CAWSPGQSYEQYF.

The chain links TRBV6-4 to TRBJ2-3; 7 bases fit TRBD2. This CDR3 spans 15 amino acids. Unmatched junction bases numbered 12, after V lost 6 bases and J lost 6 bases. Germline lookup yields CDR1 MRHNA and CDR2 SNTAGT. This CDR3 is CASSSTSSVPDTQYF. The CDR3 DNA follows: TGTGCCAGCAGCTCGACTAGCTCTGTCCCCGATACGCAGTATTTT.

This clone was recorded once. The chain couples TRBV5-4 to TRBJ2-7, with TRBD2 identical over 7 bases. Trimming removed 0 bases from V and 2 bases from J; junction bases left unmatched: 5. The CDR3 has 15 amino acids. Germline V lookup: CDR1 SGHNT, CDR2 YYREEE (reference sequence). In nucleotides, the CDR3 is TGTGCCAGCAGCTTGGTCGTGGGAGGGGCCTACGAGCAGTACTTC. Translation: CASSLVVGGAYEQYF. The whole variable domain, remainder taken from reference TRBV5-4 and TRBJ2-7, is ETGVTQSPTHLIKTRGQQVTLRCSSQSGHNTVSWYQQALGQGPQFIFQYYREEENGRGNFPPRFSGLQFPNYSSELNVNALELDDSALYLCASSLVVGGAYEQYFGPGTRLTVT.

The DNA for the CDR3 is TGCAGTCCCGCGACTTACGAGCAGTACTTC. It is translated as CSPATYEQYF. The chain carries TRBV20-1 and TRBJ2-7; D unclear. CDR1 and CDR2 (germline): DFQATT, SNEGSKA (reference sequence). V was pared by 8 bases and J by 4 bases, with 9 bases between. The CDR3 runs to 10 residues.

The DNA for the CDR3 is TGTGCCAGCAGCCCCGGGTCCACAGGGGGCAGGAGAGGCACAGATACGCAGTATTTT. Its protein is CASSPGSTGGRRGTDTQYF. This chain connects TRBV14 to TRBJ2-3, with TRBD1 matching 9 bases. The CDR3 runs 19 residues. The trim removed 4 bases at V and 1 base at J, leaving 15 bases unmatched. Germline loops: CDR1 SGHDN, CDR2 FVKESK.

V is TRBV6-1 and J is TRBJ1-5; a possible D gene is TRBD1 (5 bases). The V gene lost 4 bases and the J gene lost 5 bases, with 12 bases spanning the gap. Germline loops: CDR1 MNHNS, CDR2 SASEGT. CDR3 length: 14 residues. Here the CDR3 reads CASSGQRMDQPQHF. For the CDR3, the DNA is TGTGCCAGCAGTGGACAGCGAATGGATCAGCCCCAGCATTTT.

This chain links TRBV7-9 with TRBJ2-5; D is undetermined. The germline V and J ends were trimmed by 5 bases and 5 bases, with 6 bases remaining between them. Germline V CDR1 and CDR2: SEHNR, FQNEAQ (reference sequence). The length of the CDR3 is 11 residues. CDR3 amino acids: CASSLKETQYF. The CDR3 region has the DNA TGTGCCAGCAGCCTCAAGGAGACCCAGTACTTC.

This chain uses TRBV6-5 with TRBJ1-4; tentatively, D is TRBD1 (6 bases). CDR1 is MNHEY, CDR2 SVGAGI, per germline. V lost 7 bases, J lost 4 bases, and 13 bases lay in between. This CDR3 region has 14 residues. The CDR3, as DNA: TGTGCCAGCAAGCTTCAGGGGCTTAATGAAAAACTGTTTTTT. This sequence encodes CASKLQGLNEKLFF.

The CDR3 bases are TGTGCCAGTAGTACCGGGGCAATCTATGGCTACACCTTC. It translates to CASSTGAIYGYTF. This chain uses TRBV19 with TRBJ1-2; the D gene is possibly TRBD1 (5 bases). V was clipped by 4 bases and J by 4 bases, with 10 bases between them. CDR1 is LNHDA and CDR2 is SQIVND in the germline V gene (reference sequence). CDR3 length equals 13 residues.

In its sample, this clone is medium-sized. The V gene is TRBV19, the J gene TRBJ2-7, with no clear D. This CDR3 is 11 amino acids long. Germline V CDR1 and CDR2: LNHDA, SQIVND (reference sequence). V lost 8 bases and J lost 4, with 9 bases in between. The CDR3 protein is CASYDGYEQYF. The CDR3 DNA sequence: TGTGCCAGTTACGATGGGTACGAGCAGTACTTC.

About this clone: One junction end disagrees with the germline gene, perhaps due to a read error. The chain is built from TRBV5-4 and TRBJ1-4, with D unclear. The CDR3 has 14 residues. Germline CDR1 and CDR2: SGHNT and YYREEE (reference sequence). The CDR3 nucleotides are TGTGCCAGCAGCTTGACAGAACGAAGTGAAAAACTGCTTTTT. It translates to CASSLTERSEKLLF.

The V and J genes are TRBV5-8 and TRBJ1-2, with a possible D match to TRBD1 (6 bases). Germline V gene sequence: CDR1 SGHTS, CDR2 YDEGEE. CDR3 length: 18 amino acids. Trimming took 3 bases from V and 6 from J, leaving 27 bases between them. CDR3 protein: CASSSYLPTGRRGDGYTF. The CDR3 bases are TGTGCCAGCAGCTCCTACCTACCGACAGGCCGGAGAGGGGATGGCTACACCTTC.

This clone was found a few times. The chain couples TRBV5-1 to TRBJ1-1, with a tentative D call TRBD1 (6 bases). The CDR3 is 13 amino acids. Trimming took 5 bases from V and 1 from J, leaving 9 bases between them. Germline CDR1 reads SGHRS; CDR2 reads YFSETQ. The CDR3 here is CASSTGQNTEAFF. DNA for the CDR3: TGCGCCAGCAGTACGGGACAGAACACTGAAGCTTTCTTT.

The genes are TRBV27 and TRBJ1-5, with a weak D call TRBD1 (5 bases). CDR1 MNHEY and CDR2 SMNVEV come from the germline V gene (reference sequence). V was trimmed by 8 bases and J by 6 bases, leaving 8 bases between them. This CDR3 spans 11 amino acids. The CDR3 protein is CASGGVQPQHF. CDR3 nucleotide sequence: TGTGCCAGCGGGGGGGTTCAGCCCCAGCATTTT.

The chain has TRBV4-1 and TRBJ2-2; 8 bases line up with TRBD2. The CDR3 is made up of 16 amino acids. V gave up 2 bases and J gave up 4 bases; unmatched junction bases: 6. Germline loops: CDR1 MGHRA, CDR2 YSYEKL. The CDR3 protein is CASSQRDSGATGELFF. In DNA, the CDR3 is TGCGCCAGCAGCCAAAGGGATAGCGGGGCCACCGGGGAGCTGTTTTTT.

The rearrangement joins TRBV11-2 to TRBJ1-1; maybe TRBD1 (5 bases). V lost 4 bases and J lost 5, with 14 bases in between. In germline, CDR1 is SGHAT, CDR2 FQNNGV. This CDR3 is 14 amino acids long. CDR3 bases: TGTGCCAGCAGCTCCTATTCAGGGCCGACTGAAGCTTTCTTT. Protein: CASSSYSGPTEAFF.

This clone has only one observation. This rearrangement joins TRBV2 to TRBJ1-1, with D unresolved. CDR1 and CDR2 from the germline V gene are SNHLY and FYNNEI. The ends were cut back, 4 bases at V and 4 bases at J, with 16 bases in the middle. The CDR3 length is 15 residues. The CDR3 nucleotides are TGTGCCAGCAGTGTAGGTGGGAGCTGGGGCACTGAAGCTTTCTTT. Amino acids: CASSVGGSWGTEAFF. Variable domain in full (rest from reference TRBV2 and TRBJ1-1): EPEVTQTPSHQVTQMGQEVILRCVPISNHLYFYWYRQILGQKVEFLVSFYNNEISEKSEIFDDQFSVERPDGSNFTLKIRSTKLEDSAMYFCASSVGGSWGTEAFFGQGTRLTVV.

Points on this clone: One end of the junction is discordant with germline, which a read error may explain. This chain connects TRBV7-4 to TRBJ2-4; D not resolved. Per germline, CDR1 SGHVT and CDR2 SQSDAQ. The CDR3 is 13 amino acids. In DNA form, the CDR3 reads TGTGCCAGCAGTTTAGGTCCCGGAAACATTCAGTACTTC. It codes for CASSLGPGNIQYF.

The chain is built from TRBV11-2 and TRBJ2-7; 8 nucleotides match TRBD1. The CDR3 sequence is 15 residues long. The germline V gene has CDR1 SGHAT and CDR2 FQNNGV. Trimming cost V 0 bases and J 6 bases; bases outside gene matches: 7. CDR3 sequence (DNA): TGTGCCAGCAGCTTAGATTTCGGACAGGGTGCCGAGCAGTACTTC. It is translated as CASSLDFGQGAEQYF.

This chain links TRBV30 with TRBJ2-7; perhaps TRBD2 as D (6 bases). The CDR3 consists of 13 residues. Trimming pared 3 bases from V and 2 bases from J, leaving 11 bases between. CDR1 and CDR2 from the germline V gene are GTSNPN and SVGIG (reference sequence). CDR3 bases: TGTGCCTGGAGCCCTACGGGGGCCTACGAGCAGTACTTC. It is translated as CAWSPTGAYEQYF.

This chain joins TRBV10-1 and TRBJ2-3; D is unresolved. The V gene's germline CDR1 is WNHNN and CDR2 SYGVQD (reference sequence). The CDR3 extends over 14 amino acids. The ends were cut back, 0 bases at V and 4 bases at J, with 8 bases in the middle. The CDR3 nucleotides read TGCGCCAGCAGTGAGTCAACTGCCTCAGATACGCAGTATTTT. Encoded protein: CASSESTASDTQYF.

In nucleotides, the CDR3 is TGTGCCAGCTATCACAGCACAGATACGCAGTATTTT. Translation gives CASYHSTDTQYF. The rearrangement joins TRBV18 to TRBJ2-3, with no clear D. Germline CDR1 is KGHSH and CDR2 is LQKENI. CDR3 length: 12 amino acids. V lost 7 bases, J lost 0 bases, and 5 bases lay in between.

This clone was seen more than once but under ten times. The chain has TRBV5-1 and TRBJ1-1; D remains unclear. Deletions cut 3 bases from V and 1 base from J, with 13 bases between. The CDR3 extends over 15 amino acids. Germline CDR1 SGHRS, CDR2 YFSETQ. The CDR3 reads CASSSGGLSNTEAFF. In nucleotides, the CDR3 is TGCGCCAGCAGCTCCGGCGGGCTGTCGAACACTGAAGCTTTCTTT.

J is TRBJ2-7 and V is TRBV10-3; D is unclear. CDR3 length: 13 amino acids. V lost 5 bases and J lost 6, with 14 bases in between. Germline CDR1 reads ENHRY; CDR2 reads SYGVKD. The CDR3: CAISSVPLSEQYF. The DNA of the CDR3 is TGTGCCATCAGTAGTGTGCCCCTCTCCGAGCAGTACTTC.

CDR3 sequence: CASSQDRGAYEQYF. The CDR3 bases are TGTGCCAGCAGCCAAGACAGGGGCGCCTACGAGCAGTACTTC. The chain carries TRBV6-6 and TRBJ2-7, with 8 bases that match TRBD1. The CDR3 length is 14 residues. V trimming: 6 bases; J trimming: 2 bases; junction bases outside the gene matches: 6. CDR1 is MNHNY, CDR2 SVGAGI, per germline (reference sequence).